The 5 T cell receptor beta chains below were found in one sample sequenced in a study of blood T cell repertoires in COVID-19. The method was immunoSEQ multiplex PCR; TCRdb's version includes in-frame clones alone and lacks a portion of them. The table has more than 150,000 clones, 70% to 90% seen once; the top ten hold almost 1%. Sequencing was carried out using peripheral blood. The receptors come from a man aged 18 to 30 with acute or convalescent COVID-19.

The chain is built from TRBV6-5 and TRBJ1-2; unclear D gene. The V end lost 0 bases, the J end lost 4 bases, and 15 bases lay between the germline ends. The CDR3 runs 16 residues. Germline loops: CDR1 MNHEY, CDR2 SVGAGI. The CDR3, as DNA: TGTGCCAGCAGTTACTCGAATGGTGGGCCCGGCTATGGCTACACCTTC. Protein sequence: CASSYSNGGPGYGYTF.

The chain is built from TRBV3-1 (or the pseudogene TRBV3-2) and TRBJ1-4; D gene unclear. The CDR3 length is 15 residues. Germline values: CDR1 LGHDT, CDR2 YNNKEL (reference sequence). V lost 0 bases to trimming and J lost 6 bases, with 11 bases between them. The CDR3: CASSQDAAVYEKLFF. Here the CDR3 DNA reads TGTGCCAGCAGCCAAGATGCCGCAGTTTATGAAAAACTGTTTTTT.

The CDR3 is CASSHSGRGSNQPQHF. In DNA form, the CDR3 reads TGTGCCAGCAGCCATTCGGGGAGAGGTAGCAATCAGCCCCAGCATTTT. This chain links TRBV3-1 (or the pseudogene TRBV3-2) with TRBJ1-5; no definite D call. The CDR3 contains 16 residues. Germline V gene data show CDR1 as LGHDT and CDR2 as YNNKEL (reference sequence). Trimming shortened V by 3 bases and J by 0 bases, and 12 bases separated the two germline ends.

This chain joins TRBV6-5 and TRBJ1-6; possibly TRBD1 for D (5 bases). The CDR3 sequence is 15 residues long. Per germline, CDR1 MNHEY and CDR2 SVGAGI. V was trimmed by 8 bases and J by 0 bases, leaving 11 bases between them. The chain's CDR3 is CASQGTSSYNSPLHF. The CDR3 DNA follows: TGTGCCAGCCAGGGCACGAGCTCCTATAATTCACCCCTCCACTTT.

There are a few counts of this clone. V and J are TRBV30 and TRBJ1-2; D gene uncertain. V shed 2 bases and J shed 0 bases, with 10 bases lying between them. This CDR3 region has 14 residues. Germline V gene lookup returns CDR1 GTSNPN and CDR2 SVGIG (reference sequence). The CDR3 nucleotides are TGTGCCTGGAGTCGGACGGGGTCTAACTATGGCTACACCTTC. Its translation: CAWSRTGSNYGYTF.